This T cell receptor (beta chain) was identified during a study of memory CD4+ T cells and cytomegalovirus serostatus. The sort gate was single viable CD3+CD4+CD8-CD45RO+ cells for memory CD4+ T cells. Trimming at V came to 4 bases and at J to 4 bases, leaving 6 bases not matched to a gene. The CDR3 extends over 15 amino acids. Germline V lookup: CDR1 SGHKS, CDR2 YYEKEE (reference sequence). Using immunoSEQ multiplex PCR, the repertoire was profiled, and TCRdb retains in-frame clones only, with some absent. Counted here are approximately 88,000 clones, 75% to 90% occurring once; the ten biggest clones make up about 4%.

The chain is built from TRBV5-5 and TRBJ2-2; 8 positions agree with TRBD2. The clonotype originates from an adult in good health and CMV-seropositive. Sequencing was performed on memory CD4+ T cells from blood. The DNA of the CDR3 is TGTGCCAGCAGCCCCGGACTAGCAGCCACCGGGGAGCTGTTTTTT. Translating it yields CASSPGLAATGELFF.